At least ten counts were recorded for the clone carrying this T cell receptor beta chain. V shed 8 bases, J shed 0 bases, and the junction held 11 bases outside the gene matches. This CDR3 comprises 17 residues. The germline V gene encodes CDR1 MGHDK and CDR2 SYGVNS. The data originate from a study of Graves' ophthalmopathy and Graves' hyperthyroidism. The authors used Ficoll-Paque density gradient centrifugation to separate PBMCs. The input was approximately 9.3 ml of fresh peripheral blood. Using RNA transcripts, the TCR beta CDR3 regions were amplified. HTBI primers were employed in first-round RT-PCR, then a second-round multiplex PCR followed. TCRdb recomputed calls from the multiplex PCR reads with MiXCR, one row per CDR3 protein. The sample yields hundreds of thousands of distinct CDR3 sequences, around a fifth seen once.

Sequencing used peripheral blood. The clonotype was recovered from a woman between 18 and 30 years old with stable Graves' hyperthyroidism. The chain recombines TRBV25-1 with TRBJ1-1; 11 bases match TRBD1. CDR3 DNA sequence: TGTGCCAGCGGCCCTCTCGGGACAGGGGGTTTGAACACTGAAGCTTTCTTT. It yields the protein CASGPLGTGGLNTEAFF.